The clone carrying this T cell receptor beta chain was picked up a small number of times. Its target is unknown. The record originates from a study of naive and memory T cell subsets. Overall study findings and caveats: Possibly reflecting memory cells re-expressing CD45RA, a few larger clonotypes occurred in naive repertoires, especially CD8. Over 90% of naive TCR sequences appeared only once, unlike memory subsets.

An equimolar mix of two oligonucleotides served as the beta constant-region primer for TRBC1 and TRBC2. Nested alpha and beta constant-region primers with the SP2 primer drove four PCR rounds on ligated cDNA. TCRdb re-called the UMI-ligation and nested PCR reads with MiXCR, one entry per CDR3 protein. The table records roughly 97,000 distinct CDR3 sequences, around 13% of them present only once. Separate alpha and beta amplification began at the second PCR step. CMV status came from CD4+ IFNgamma after overnight CMV lysate stimulation. J gave up 3 bases and V 0 bases, and 3 bases lay outside the gene matches. This CDR3 is built from 15 residues.

The receptor was isolated from a human donor in good health. The chain employs TRBV12-3 or TRBV12-4 and TRBJ2-7; 9 bases map to TRBD1. Specimen: naive CD8+ T cells from blood. The DNA for the CDR3 is TGTGCCAGCAGTTTAGCGAAGGGACAGGGCTACGAGCAGTACTTC. Translated, it gives CASSLAKGQGYEQYF.